This T cell receptor beta chain was identified during a study of early T cells in non-severe SARS-CoV-2 infection. TCRdb redid the calling of the 5' RACE reads with MiXCR, one entry per CDR3 protein. The repertoire has roughly 25,000 distinct CDR3 sequences, about 4% of them found once; the top ten carry 4.4%. This clonotype was counted many times. The clonotype was recovered from an adult who was a healthcare worker with PCR-confirmed SARS-CoV-2 infection or an uninfected control (not recorded which). Sequencing was done on a sample of whole blood.

CDR3 bases: TGTGCCAGCAGTTACGGGGGACAAAACACAGATACGCAGTATTTT. Its translation is CASSYGGQNTDTQYF. This chain links TRBV6-2 or TRBV6-3 with TRBJ2-3; possible D gene TRBD1, 6 bases. The CDR3 loop spans 15 amino acids. V lost 2 bases to trimming and J lost 2 bases, with 11 bases between them. CDR1 is MNHEY, CDR2 SVGEGT, per germline.